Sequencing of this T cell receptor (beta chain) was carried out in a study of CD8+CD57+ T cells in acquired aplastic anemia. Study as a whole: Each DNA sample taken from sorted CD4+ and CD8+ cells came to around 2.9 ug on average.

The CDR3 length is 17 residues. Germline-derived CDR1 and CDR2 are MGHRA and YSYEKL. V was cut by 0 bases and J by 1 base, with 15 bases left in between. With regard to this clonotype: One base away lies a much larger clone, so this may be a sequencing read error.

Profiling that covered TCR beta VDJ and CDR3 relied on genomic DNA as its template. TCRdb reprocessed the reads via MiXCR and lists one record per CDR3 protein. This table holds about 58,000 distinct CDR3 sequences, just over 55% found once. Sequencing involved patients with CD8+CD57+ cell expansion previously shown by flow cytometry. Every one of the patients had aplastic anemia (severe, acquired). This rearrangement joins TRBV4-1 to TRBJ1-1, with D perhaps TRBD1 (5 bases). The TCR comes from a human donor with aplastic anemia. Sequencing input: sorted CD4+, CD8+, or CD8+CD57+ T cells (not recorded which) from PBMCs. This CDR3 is CASSQEAKPGRNTEAFF. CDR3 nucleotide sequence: TGCGCCAGCAGCCAAGAAGCGAAACCGGGACGGAACACTGAAGCTTTCTTT.